What follows are 2 T cell receptor beta chains derived from one specimen sequenced in a study of T cells after yellow fever vaccination. TCRdb analysed the 5' RACE reads with MiXCR anew, one entry per CDR3 protein. The sample records more than 200,000 distinct CDR3 sequences, 3.6% being singletons. Here the sequenced sample was PBMCs, taken 15 days after the yellow fever booster vaccination. The receptors were gathered from a man between 18 and 35 years old who received the YFV17D yellow fever vaccine.

On this clonotype itself: A read error may be the cause here, since a much bigger clone is one base away. V usage is TRBV12-3 or TRBV12-4 and J usage is TRBJ1-1, with a possible D match to TRBD1 (6 bases). V lost 4 bases to trimming and J lost 5 bases, with 11 bases between them. This CDR3 is built from 13 residues. CDR3 sequence (DNA): TGTGCCAGCAGTTCAGGGGAGGGAACTGAAGCTTTCTTT. Translating it yields CASSSGEGTEAFF.

This rearrangement joins TRBV6-2 or TRBV6-3 to TRBJ2-1, with TRBD2 matching 11 bases. The CDR3 is 15 residues long. V dropped 10 bases and J dropped 3; count of bases not matched to a gene: 8. In germline, CDR1 is MNHEY, CDR2 SVGEGT. In DNA form, the CDR3 reads TGTGCCATACGGGCTAGCGGGGGGCACTACAATGAGCAGTTCTTC. It codes for CAIRASGGHYNEQFF.